These T cell receptor beta chains were read from a single sample in a study of shared clonotypes between healthy human individuals. Sequencing was performed with immunoSEQ multiplex PCR; in TCRdb, only in-frame clones are kept and a portion is missing. The data hold hundreds of thousands of clones, with about 85% observed a single time. Material: PBMCs. Every receptor here comes from a woman aged 40 to 50 in good health. Some clones in this sample may be carry-over from other donors' samples. CDR3s include the opening cysteine and the closing phenylalanine or tryptophan. The D gene is left open where the match is weak. For some rows the clone size is stated as once, few or many, or as a class when expanded; others skip it.

CDR3aa,CDR3nt,abundance,v_gene,j_gene,d_gene
CASSADSNGGEQYF,TGTGCCAGCAGCGCCGACAGCAATGGGGGCGAGCAGTACTTC,NA,TRBV7-8,TRBJ2-7,NA
CASSASGTEGETQYF,TGTGCCAGCAGCGCTAGCGGGACAGAAGGAGAGACCCAGTACTTC,NA,TRBV9,TRBJ2-5,TRBD2
CASSESGYDGYTF,TGTGCCAGCAGTGAATCAGGCTATGACGGCTACACCTTC,few,TRBV2,TRBJ1-2,NA
CASSLGQTLNQPQHF,TGTGCCAGCAGCTTGGGTCAGACGCTGAATCAGCCCCAGCATTTT,NA,TRBV7-9,TRBJ1-5,NA
CASSGERHNEQFF,TGTGCCAGCAGCGGAGAACGCCACAATGAGCAGTTCTTC,NA,TRBV11-3,TRBJ2-1,NA
CAWSLGRPYNEQFF,TGTGCCTGGAGTCTAGGAAGACCCTACAATGAGCAGTTCTTC,NA,TRBV30,TRBJ2-1,NA
CASSLGTGGTYEQYF,TGCGCCAGCAGCCTAGGGACAGGGGGCACTTACGAGCAGTACTTC,NA,TRBV5-1,TRBJ2-7,TRBD1
CASSWAGPNQPQHF,TGTGCCAGTAGTTGGGCAGGGCCTAATCAGCCCCAGCATTTT,NA,TRBV19,TRBJ1-5,NA
CASTLMGSSYEQYF,TGTGCCAGCACCCTTATGGGTAGTTCCTACGAGCAGTACTTC,once,TRBV7-9,TRBJ2-7,NA
CASSQEASGSPYEQYF,TGTGCCAGCAGCCAAGAGGCTAGCGGGAGTCCCTACGAGCAGTACTTC,once,TRBV4-2,TRBJ2-7,TRBD2
CASSLVAAGTGELFF,TGTGCCAGCAGCTTAGTCGCCGCGGGGACCGGGGAGCTGTTTTTT,NA,TRBV7-2,TRBJ2-2,NA
CASSLGRAETETQYF,TGCGCCAGCAGCTTGGGGCGAGCGGAGACAGAGACCCAGTACTTC,once,TRBV5-1,TRBJ2-5,NA
CASSSRAAGVEELFF,TGTGCCAGCAGCTCCCGGGCAGCGGGAGTGGAGGAGCTGTTTTTT,NA,TRBV7-6,TRBJ2-2,TRBD2
CASGPGRLEQYF,TGTGCCAGCGGGCCTGGAAGGCTCGAGCAGTACTTC,NA,TRBV27,TRBJ2-7,NA
CARAGGSTGELFF,TGTGCCAGGGCGGGTGGCTCCACCGGGGAGCTGTTTTTT,NA,TRBV30,TRBJ2-2,NA
CASSGTTSTDTQYF,TGTGCCAGCAGCGGCACGACTAGCACAGATACGCAGTATTTT,NA,TRBV12-1,TRBJ2-3,NA
CASSLRGEADTQYF,TGTGCCAGTAGTTTGCGAGGGGAGGCAGATACGCAGTATTTT,many,TRBV19,TRBJ2-3,NA
CASSTSWDRKTF,TGTGCCAGCAGCACTAGCTGGGACAGAAAGACCTTC,few,TRBV11-1,TRBJ1-2,TRBD1
CAISASYSGILREGGYEQYF,TGTGCCATCAGTGCCTCCTACAGCGGTATCCTGAGGGAGGGCGGCTACGAGCAGTACTTC,NA,TRBV10-3,TRBJ2-7,TRBD2
CASSFDPQGPNEKLFF,TGTGCCAGCAGCTTTGATCCCCAGGGACCTAATGAAAAACTGTTTTTT,NA,TRBV11-2,TRBJ1-4,NA
CSAGTGKGYEQYF,TGCAGCGCTGGGACGGGGAAGGGGTACGAGCAGTACTTC,NA,TRBV29-1,TRBJ2-7,NA
CASSVAGHAEQYF,TGTGCCAGCAGCGTAGCTGGGCACGCCGAGCAGTACTTC,once,TRBV9,TRBJ2-7,NA
CASSFRRNSYEQYF,TGTGCCAGCAGTTTCCGACGGAACTCCTACGAGCAGTACTTC,NA,TRBV27,TRBJ2-7,NA
CSVEETRDNEQYF,TGCAGCGTTGAAGAGACTAGAGACAACGAGCAGTACTTC,NA,TRBV29-1,TRBJ2-7,NA
CASSEVTDTQYF,TGTGCCAGCAGTGAGGTCACAGATACGCAGTATTTT,NA,TRBV2,TRBJ2-3,NA
CASSRDSGGQGSYEQYF,TGCGCCAGCAGCCGCGATTCTGGCGGGCAGGGCTCCTACGAGCAGTACTTC,NA,TRBV5-1,TRBJ2-7,NA
CASSPSGLAGGQQFF,TGTGCCAGCAGCCCGTCGGGACTAGCGGGAGGGCAGCAGTTCTTC,NA,TRBV11-2,TRBJ2-1,TRBD2
CAKRESYNEQFF,TGTGCCAAGCGGGAGTCCTACAATGAGCAGTTCTTC,NA,TRBV6-1,TRBJ2-1,TRBD2
CASSLDTALTF,TGTGCCAGCTCACTTGACACCGCCCTGACTTTC,few,TRBV18,TRBJ2-6,NA
CASSELGSSREQYF,TGTGCCAGCAGTGAATTAGGCAGCTCCCGCGAGCAGTACTTC,NA,TRBV6-1,TRBJ2-7,NA
CASSLGHREQYF,TGCGCCAGCAGCTTGGGACACCGCGAGCAGTACTTC,NA,TRBV5-1,TRBJ2-7,NA
CASSVGGGVETQYF,TGTGCCAGCAGCGTAGGGGGAGGGGTGGAGACCCAGTACTTC,NA,TRBV9,TRBJ2-5,TRBD2
CASSPGQGARYIQYF,TGTGCCAGCTCACCAGGACAGGGGGCTAGGTACATTCAGTACTTC,NA,TRBV18,TRBJ2-4,TRBD1
CASSVGRSSYNEQFF,TGTGCCAGCAGCGTAGGGCGAAGCTCCTACAATGAGCAGTTCTTC,NA,TRBV9,TRBJ2-1,NA
CASSFGGGFSGNTIYF,TGTGCCAGCAGTTTCGGAGGGGGATTCTCTGGAAACACCATATATTTT,NA,TRBV28,TRBJ1-3,NA
CASSVEGAPTGELFF,TGTGCCAGCAGCGTAGAGGGGGCGCCCACCGGGGAGCTGTTTTTT,NA,TRBV9,TRBJ2-2,TRBD1
CASTLDSYYEQYF,TGTGCCAGCACTTTGGACTCCTACTACGAGCAGTACTTC,NA,TRBV2,TRBJ2-7,NA
CASRVGAGVGETQYF,TGCGCCAGCAGAGTGGGAGCGGGAGTTGGGGAGACCCAGTACTTC,NA,TRBV10-2,TRBJ2-5,TRBD2
CSVEAAMNTEAFF,TGCAGCGTTGAGGCAGCCATGAACACTGAAGCTTTCTTT,NA,TRBV29-1,TRBJ1-1,NA
CAGSLEGLSSYEQYF,TGTGCCGGCAGCTTAGAGGGTCTTAGCTCCTACGAGCAGTACTTC,NA,TRBV7-3,TRBJ2-7,NA
CASTNLTPSSYNEQFF,TGTGCCAGCACCAACCTGACACCTAGCTCCTACAATGAGCAGTTCTTC,NA,TRBV28,TRBJ2-1,NA
CASSRTGGINEQFF,TGTGCCAGCAGCCGGACAGGGGGAATCAATGAGCAGTTCTTC,NA,TRBV5-6,TRBJ2-1,TRBD1
CASSLGPGTGGNEQFF,TGCGCCAGCAGCTTGGGTCCCGGGACAGGGGGCAATGAGCAGTTCTTC,NA,TRBV5-1,TRBJ2-1,TRBD1
CASSLEVYLNTGELFF,TGTGCCAGCAGCTTAGAAGTGTATTTGAACACCGGGGAGCTGTTTTTT,NA,TRBV7-8,TRBJ2-2,NA
CASSFTSGADIQYF,TGCGCCAGCAGCTTCACTAGCGGGGCGGACATTCAGTACTTC,few,TRBV5-1,TRBJ2-4,TRBD2
CASSAGGTMPGELFF,TGTGCCAGCAGTGCGGGGGGGACAATGCCCGGGGAGCTGTTTTTT,few,TRBV6-1,TRBJ2-2,TRBD2
CASSLSMVSQHF,TGTGCCAGCAGTTTATCGATGGTCTCCCAGCATTTT,NA,TRBV28,TRBJ1-5,NA
CASSTLQGRIYF,TGTGCCAGCAGCACTTTACAGGGGAGGATATATTTT,NA,TRBV6-5,TRBJ1-3,TRBD1
CASSLGGTGSGNTIYF,TGCGCCAGCAGCTTGGGTGGAACCGGGAGTGGAAACACCATATATTTT,NA,TRBV5-1,TRBJ1-3,NA